The TCR beta chain described here comes from a study of naive and memory T cell subsets. Findings and caveats of the study: Especially in CD8 cells, naive repertoires contained a few larger clonotypes, possibly CD45RA-re-expressing memory cells.

An equimolar mix of two oligonucleotides served as the beta constant-region primer for TRBC1 and TRBC2. Ligated cDNA was amplified by four rounds of PCR with nested alpha and beta constant-region primers and SP2. TCRdb reprocessed the UMI-ligation and nested PCR reads with MiXCR, giving one entry per CDR3 protein. This table holds around 83,000 distinct CDR3 sequences, about 10% found once. After CD4 positive bead selection, the CD4-negative fraction gave CD8 T cells. Trimming cost V 2 bases and J 0 bases, with 7 bases left between them. Germline loops: CDR1 DFQATT, CDR2 SNEGSKA (reference sequence). The CDR3 length is 13 residues. On this clonotype itself: What it binds is not known.

This chain links TRBV20-1 with TRBJ1-1; D is unclear. Sequenced input: naive CD4+ T cells from blood. The origin of this receptor is a human donor in good health. The CDR3 DNA is TGCAGTGCTAGACCGGGAGTGAACACTGAAGCTTTCTTT. Translation: CSARPGVNTEAFF.